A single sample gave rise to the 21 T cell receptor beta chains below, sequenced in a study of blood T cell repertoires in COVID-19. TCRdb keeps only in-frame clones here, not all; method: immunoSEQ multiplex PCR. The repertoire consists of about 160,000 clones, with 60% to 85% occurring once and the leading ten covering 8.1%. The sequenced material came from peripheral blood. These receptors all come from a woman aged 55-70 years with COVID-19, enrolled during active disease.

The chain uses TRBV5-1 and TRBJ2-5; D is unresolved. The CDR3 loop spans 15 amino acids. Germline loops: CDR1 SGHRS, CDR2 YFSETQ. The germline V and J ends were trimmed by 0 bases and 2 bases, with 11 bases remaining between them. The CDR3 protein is CASSLASGLQETQYF. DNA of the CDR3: TGCGCCAGCAGCTTGGCCTCTGGGCTTCAAGAGACCCAGTACTTC.

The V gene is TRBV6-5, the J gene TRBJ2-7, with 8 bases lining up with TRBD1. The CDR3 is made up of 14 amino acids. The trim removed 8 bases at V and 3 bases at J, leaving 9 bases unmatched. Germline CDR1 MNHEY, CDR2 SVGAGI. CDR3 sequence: CASGGRTGNYEQYF. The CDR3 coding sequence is TGTGCCAGCGGAGGGCGGACAGGGAACTACGAGCAGTACTTC.

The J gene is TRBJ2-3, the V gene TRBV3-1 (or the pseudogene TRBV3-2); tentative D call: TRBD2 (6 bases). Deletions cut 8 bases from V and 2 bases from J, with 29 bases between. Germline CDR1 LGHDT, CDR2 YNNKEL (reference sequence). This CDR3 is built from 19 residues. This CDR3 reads CASPLPEKGARGNTDTQYF. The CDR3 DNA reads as TGTGCCAGCCCACTACCGGAGAAAGGGGCGCGGGGAAACACAGATACGCAGTATTTT.

The CDR3 loop is CASVLTGGNQPQHF. The CDR3 DNA reads TGTGCCAGCGTCCTGACAGGGGGCAATCAGCCCCAGCATTTT. This chain joins TRBV6-5 and TRBJ1-5, with 8 bases identical to TRBD1. J was trimmed by 2 bases and V by 8 bases; bases with no gene match: 5. CDR1 and CDR2 (germline): MNHEY, SVGAGI. This CDR3 spans 14 amino acids.

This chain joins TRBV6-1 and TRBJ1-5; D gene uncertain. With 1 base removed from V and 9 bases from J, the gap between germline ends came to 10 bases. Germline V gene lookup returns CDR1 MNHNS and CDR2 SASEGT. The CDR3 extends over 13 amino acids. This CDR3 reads CASSEERTWPQHF. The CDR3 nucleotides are TGTGCCAGCAGTGAAGAAAGAACTTGGCCCCAGCATTTT.

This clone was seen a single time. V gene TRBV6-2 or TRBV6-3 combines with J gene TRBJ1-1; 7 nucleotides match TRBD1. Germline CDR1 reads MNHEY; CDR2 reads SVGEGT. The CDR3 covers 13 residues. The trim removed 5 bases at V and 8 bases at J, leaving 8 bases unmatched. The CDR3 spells CASSPGQRAEAFF. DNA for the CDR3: TGTGCCAGCAGTCCGGGACAGAGGGCCGAAGCTTTCTTT.

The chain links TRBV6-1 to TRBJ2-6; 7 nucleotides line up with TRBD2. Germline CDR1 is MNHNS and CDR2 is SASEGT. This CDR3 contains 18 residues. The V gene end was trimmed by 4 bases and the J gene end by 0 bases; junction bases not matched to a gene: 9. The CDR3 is CASSGKWRGSSGANVLTF. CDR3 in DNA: TGTGCCAGCAGTGGCAAGTGGCGGGGGAGCTCTGGGGCCAACGTCCTGACTTTC.

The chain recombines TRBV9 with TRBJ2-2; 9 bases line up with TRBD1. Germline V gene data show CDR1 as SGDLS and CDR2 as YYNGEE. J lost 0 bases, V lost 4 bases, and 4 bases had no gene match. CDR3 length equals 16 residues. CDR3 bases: TGTGCCAGCAGCACCCGACAGGGGGCGAACACCGGGGAGCTGTTTTTT. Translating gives CASSTRQGANTGELFF.

The CDR3 here is CASAKREESYNEQFF. The CDR3 region has the DNA TGTGCCAGCGCTAAGCGGGAGGAATCCTACAATGAGCAGTTCTTC. V and J are TRBV2 and TRBJ2-1, with TRBD2 identical over 9 bases. This CDR3 spans 15 amino acids. V gave up 8 bases and J gave up 1 base; unmatched junction bases: 6. Germline CDR1 reads SNHLY; CDR2 reads FYNNEI.

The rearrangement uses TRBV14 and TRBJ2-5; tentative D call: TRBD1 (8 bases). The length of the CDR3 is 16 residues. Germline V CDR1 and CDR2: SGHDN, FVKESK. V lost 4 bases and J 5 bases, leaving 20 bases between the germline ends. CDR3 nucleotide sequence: TGTGCCAGCAGCCTTAACCCCGGACAGGGAGGGGAGACCCAGTACTTC. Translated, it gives CASSLNPGQGGETQYF.

The CDR3 here is CATSRAGTANTGELFF. CDR3 nucleotide sequence: TGTGCCACCAGCAGGGCCGGGACTGCCAACACCGGGGAGCTGTTTTTT. This sequence joins TRBV15 and TRBJ2-2; the D gene is possibly TRBD2 (6 bases). The CDR3 contains 16 residues. Trimming took off 3 bases at V and 2 bases at J, with 13 bases between the two ends. Germline lookup yields CDR1 LNHNV and CDR2 YYDKDF (reference sequence).

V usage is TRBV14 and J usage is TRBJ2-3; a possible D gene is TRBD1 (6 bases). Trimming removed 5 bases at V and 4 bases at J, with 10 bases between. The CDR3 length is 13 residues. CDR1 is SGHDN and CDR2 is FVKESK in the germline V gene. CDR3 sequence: CASSLGAADTQYF. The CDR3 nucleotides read TGTGCCAGCAGCTTGGGGGCGGCAGATACGCAGTATTTT.

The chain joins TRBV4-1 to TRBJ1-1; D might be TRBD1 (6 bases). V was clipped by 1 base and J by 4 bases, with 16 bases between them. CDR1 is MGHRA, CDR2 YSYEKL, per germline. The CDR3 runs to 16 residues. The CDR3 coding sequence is TGCGCCAGCAGCCAAGGAACGGGGGGCCTCGGCACTGAAGCTTTCTTT. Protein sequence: CASSQGTGGLGTEAFF.

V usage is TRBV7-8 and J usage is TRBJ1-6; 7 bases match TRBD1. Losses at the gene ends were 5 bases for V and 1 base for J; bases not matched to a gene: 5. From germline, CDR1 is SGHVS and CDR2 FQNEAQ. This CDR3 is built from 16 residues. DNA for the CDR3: TGTGCCAGCAGCCAAGTACAGGGGTCCTATAATTCACCCCTCCACTTT. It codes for CASSQVQGSYNSPLHF.

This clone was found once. The CDR3 bases are TGTGCCAGCAGCGTAGAACCTAGCCTAGGGAGCGAGCAGTACTTC. Protein sequence: CASSVEPSLGSEQYF. This chain connects TRBV9 to TRBJ2-7; TRBD2 is a possible D gene (5 bases). The germline V and J ends were trimmed by 0 bases and 6 bases, with 16 bases remaining between them. Germline lookup yields CDR1 SGDLS and CDR2 YYNGEE. The CDR3 is 15 residues long. The variable domain in full, completed from reference TRBV9 and TRBJ2-7, reads DSGVTQTPKHLITATGQRVTLRCSPRSGDLSVYWYQQSLDQGLQFLIQYYNGEERAKGNILERFSAQQFPDLHSELNLSSLELGDSALYFCASSVEPSLGSEQYFGPGTRLTVT.

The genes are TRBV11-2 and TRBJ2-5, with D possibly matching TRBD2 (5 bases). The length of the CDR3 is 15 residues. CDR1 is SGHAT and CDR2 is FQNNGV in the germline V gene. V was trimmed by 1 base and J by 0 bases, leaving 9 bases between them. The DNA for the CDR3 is TGTGCCAGCAGCTTAGTGGCTAGCCACCAAGAGACCCAGTACTTC. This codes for CASSLVASHQETQYF.

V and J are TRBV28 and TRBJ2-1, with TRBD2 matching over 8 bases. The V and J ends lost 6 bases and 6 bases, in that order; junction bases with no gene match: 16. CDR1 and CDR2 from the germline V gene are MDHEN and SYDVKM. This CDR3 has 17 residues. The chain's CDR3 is CASSLLAGGVRANEQFF. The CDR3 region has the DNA TGTGCCAGCAGCCTGCTCGCGGGGGGAGTTAGGGCCAATGAGCAGTTCTTC.

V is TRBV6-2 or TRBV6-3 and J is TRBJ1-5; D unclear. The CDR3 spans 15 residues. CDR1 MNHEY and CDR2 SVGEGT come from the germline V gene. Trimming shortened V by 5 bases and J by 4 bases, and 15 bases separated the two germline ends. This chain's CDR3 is CASSERDQKNQPQHF. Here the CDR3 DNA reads TGTGCCAGCAGTGAGAGGGATCAAAAGAATCAGCCCCAGCATTTT.

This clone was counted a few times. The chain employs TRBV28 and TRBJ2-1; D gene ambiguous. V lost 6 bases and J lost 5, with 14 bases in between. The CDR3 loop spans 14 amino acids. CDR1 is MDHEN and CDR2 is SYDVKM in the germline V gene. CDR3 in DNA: TGTGCCAGCAGAGAACAACAGAAGAACAATGAGCAGTTCTTC. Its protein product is CASREQQKNNEQFF.

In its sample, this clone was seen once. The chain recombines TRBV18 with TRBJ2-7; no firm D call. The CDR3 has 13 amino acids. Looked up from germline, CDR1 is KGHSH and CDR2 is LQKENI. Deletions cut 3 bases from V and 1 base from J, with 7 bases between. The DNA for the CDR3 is TGTGCCAGCTCACCGACGCGGTCCTACGAGCAGTACGTC. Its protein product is CASSPTRSYEQYV.

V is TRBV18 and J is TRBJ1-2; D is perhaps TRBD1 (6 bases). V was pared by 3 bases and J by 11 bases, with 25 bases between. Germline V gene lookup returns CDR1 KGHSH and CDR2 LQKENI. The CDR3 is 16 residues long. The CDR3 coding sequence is TGTGCCAGCTCACCGTACGGACCAGGGGTTAGTTTGCGGTACACCTTC. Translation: CASSPYGPGVSLRYTF.